The entry that follows covers one T cell receptor (beta chain) sequence. Its antigen is still unknown. A second PCR of 7 to 11 cycles used a sample-barcoded 5' primer and a J-beta primer mix. Each cDNA molecule received a tag from a template-switch adaptor that had 12 random nucleotides. There were at least 3 million CDR3-containing paired-end reads obtained from each sample. TCRdb fed the 5' RACE reads into MiXCR, producing one record per CDR3 protein. The repertoire holds around 1.5 million distinct CDR3 sequences, with approximately 59% as singletons. The germline V gene has CDR1 LGHDT and CDR2 YNNKEL (reference sequence). The germline V and J ends were trimmed by 1 base and 15 bases, with 13 bases remaining between them. The CDR3 sequence is 12 residues long. This sample stems from a study of blood T cells in healthy people across ages. Study-level points and caveats: Diversity estimates from one million T cells were considered underestimates. The long-lived group displayed more naive CD4+ cells, plus higher diversity, than the aged donors did.

The receptor was derived from a young man in good health. The chain uses TRBV3-1 and TRBJ2-1, with D unresolved. The material sequenced was blood. CDR3 DNA sequence: TGTGCCAGCAGCCAAGTCACGGACCAGAGGTTCTTC. Translation gives CASSQVTDQRFF.